These 24 T cell receptor beta chains originate from one sample sequenced in a study of blood T cell repertoires in COVID-19. The data were produced by immunoSEQ multiplex PCR, yet TCRdb's version contains in-frame clones alone and is incomplete. The data contain 95,000 to 150,000 clones, 75% to 90% of them seen just once; the ten biggest clones take up around 4.2%. Source material: peripheral blood. These receptors were taken from a middle-aged man with acute or convalescent COVID-19.

The gene calls are TRBV12-3 or TRBV12-4 and TRBJ1-1, with D perhaps matching TRBD1 (6 bases). This CDR3 region has 13 residues. V was shortened by 6 bases and J by 1 base, with 9 bases between the two germline ends. This chain's CDR3 is CASRQGANTEAFF. DNA for the CDR3: TGTGCCAGCAGACAGGGTGCGAACACTGAAGCTTTCTTT.

Only one count was recorded for this clone. It is unclear where the CDR3 begins or ends on the DNA, so no DNA is shown, and the CDR3 is as TCRdb lists it. This sequence joins TRBV6-5 and TRBJ1-1; the listed D gene, TRBD1, was not tested against the DNA. Germline assignment: CDR1 MNHEY and CDR2 SVGAGI. Including both end residues, the CDR3 is 14 amino acids long. The CDR3 protein is CASSSSTGYTEAFF.

For the CDR3, the DNA is TGTGCCAGCAGCTCTCGTGGACTCGGTAAGCAGTTCTTC. Protein: CASSSRGLGKQFF. The chain recombines TRBV6-5 with TRBJ2-1; tentatively, D is TRBD2 (5 bases). Trimming shortened V by 6 bases and J by 11 bases, and 17 bases separated the two germline ends. This CDR3 has 13 amino acids. The V gene's germline CDR1 is MNHEY and CDR2 SVGAGI.

The CDR3 protein is CASRDRLTNEKLFF. CDR3 DNA: TGTGCCAGCAGAGACAGGTTGACTAATGAAAAACTGTTTTTT. This chain joins TRBV27 and TRBJ1-4; a weak D match, TRBD1 (6 bases). There are 14 residues in the CDR3. Germline-derived CDR1 and CDR2 are MNHEY and SMNVEV (reference sequence). Trimming stripped 6 bases from V and 2 bases from J, with 10 bases between.

This sequence joins TRBV30 and TRBJ1-5; the D is unclear. The CDR3 is 13 amino acids. In germline, CDR1 is GTSNPN, CDR2 SVGIG (reference sequence). Trimming pared 4 bases from V and 0 bases from J, leaving 7 bases between. The CDR3 sequence is CAWKENSNQPQHF. CDR3 DNA sequence: TGTGCCTGGAAAGAGAATAGCAATCAGCCCCAGCATTTT.

The chain combines TRBV9 with TRBJ2-1, with TRBD2 matching over 14 bases. The V gene end was trimmed by 4 bases and the J gene end by 7 bases; junction bases not matched to a gene: 7. Germline values: CDR1 SGDLS, CDR2 YYNGEE. The CDR3 sequence is 16 residues long. The DNA for the CDR3 is TGTGCCAGCAGCCCCAGGACTAGCGGGAGGACGAATGAGCAGTTCTTC. It yields the protein CASSPRTSGRTNEQFF.

This clone was detected only once. This chain joins TRBV6-6 and TRBJ2-3, with a possible D match to TRBD2 (5 bases). Germline V gives CDR1 MNHNY, CDR2 SVGAGI (reference sequence). V lost 5 bases and J lost 5, with 14 bases in between. CDR3 length equals 14 residues. The CDR3 loop reads CASSTDGERDTQYF. For the CDR3, the DNA is TGTGCCAGCAGTACCGATGGGGAGAGAGATACGCAGTATTTT.

The rearrangement joins TRBV20-1 to TRBJ1-3; D remains ambiguous. V was trimmed by 3 bases and J by 2 bases, leaving 2 bases between them. Germline V lookup: CDR1 DFQATT, CDR2 SNEGSKA (reference sequence). This CDR3 has 11 residues. DNA for the CDR3: TGCAGTGCTAGCACTGGAAACACCATATATTTT. Amino acids: CSASTGNTIYF.

This chain joins TRBV2 and TRBJ2-7, with 8 bases fitting TRBD1. Germline assignment: CDR1 SNHLY and CDR2 FYNNEI. CDR3 size: 13 residues. V lost 6 bases, J lost 6 bases, and 7 bases stayed unmatched. CDR3 loop: CASRRDRISEQYF. The DNA for the CDR3 is TGTGCCAGCAGGAGGGACAGGATTAGCGAGCAGTACTTC.

The V call is TRBV27, the J call TRBJ2-1; TRBD2 agrees at 9 bases. Per the germline V gene, CDR1 is MNHEY and CDR2 is SMNVEV (reference sequence). This CDR3 has 16 amino acids. V lost 5 bases, J lost 4 bases, and 9 bases stayed unmatched. The chain's CDR3 is CASSIRTSGLYNEQFF. In DNA form, the CDR3 reads TGTGCCAGCAGTATCCGAACTAGCGGGTTATACAATGAGCAGTTCTTC.

This clone was seen more than once but under ten times. This rearrangement joins TRBV11-2 to TRBJ2-5, with 16 bases that match TRBD2. Germline CDR1 and CDR2: SGHAT and FQNNGV. V shed 10 bases and J 1 base; nucleotides not matched to a gene: 6. The CDR3 totals 16 residues. The CDR3: CAIGTSGGAFQETQYF. DNA for the CDR3: TGTGCCATCGGGACTAGCGGGGGGGCGTTCCAAGAGACCCAGTACTTC.

V gene TRBV5-1 combines with J gene TRBJ1-2, with D hard to call. Germline values: CDR1 SGHRS, CDR2 YFSETQ. V lost 4 bases and J lost 4, with 17 bases in between. CDR3 size: 15 residues. The CDR3 here is CASSISGPPAYGYTF. DNA for the CDR3: TGCGCCAGCAGCATTTCTGGGCCGCCGGCCTATGGCTACACCTTC.

The rearrangement uses TRBV11-1 and TRBJ1-6, with 8 bases matching TRBD1. CDR3 length equals 16 residues. Trimming at V came to 5 bases and at J to 10 bases, leaving 13 bases not matched to a gene. Germline CDR1 SGHAT, CDR2 FQDESV (reference sequence). In DNA, the CDR3 is TGTGCCAGCAGCCAAAGACAGGGGACTTTGGGGTCACCCCTCCACTTT. Its translation is CASSQRQGTLGSPLHF.

CDR3 protein: CASRRQGQDTQYF. In nucleotides, the CDR3 is TGTGCCAGCCGTAGACAGGGCCAGGATACGCAGTATTTT. This rearrangement joins TRBV5-4 to TRBJ2-3, with TRBD1 identical over 7 bases. J gave up 6 bases and V 7 bases, and 8 bases lay outside the gene matches. The CDR3 spans 13 residues. CDR1 SGHNT and CDR2 YYREEE come from the germline V gene (reference sequence). Drawing the rest from reference TRBV5-4 and TRBJ2-3, the complete variable domain is ETGVTQSPTHLIKTRGQQVTLRCSSQSGHNTVSWYQQALGQGPQFIFQYYREEENGRGNFPPRFSGLQFPNYSSELNVNALELDDSALYLCASRRQGQDTQYFGPGTRLTVL.

The rearrangement links TRBV19 to TRBJ2-1; D perhaps matches TRBD2 (6 bases). The length of the CDR3 is 15 residues. The germline V and J ends were trimmed by 8 bases and 4 bases, with 18 bases remaining between them. The germline V gene has CDR1 LNHDA and CDR2 SQIVND (reference sequence). This CDR3 is CASARGSGQYNEQFF. The CDR3 nucleotides are TGTGCCAGTGCCCGAGGGAGCGGGCAGTACAATGAGCAGTTCTTC.

The V gene is TRBV4-2, the J gene TRBJ2-5; a weak D match, TRBD1 (5 bases). The V and J ends lost 0 bases and 5 bases respectively, with 16 bases between them. This CDR3 has 16 amino acids. Germline CDR1 reads LGHNA; CDR2 reads YNFKEQ. The chain's CDR3 is CASSQDGTGGRETQYF. The CDR3 coding sequence is TGTGCCAGCAGCCAAGATGGTACAGGCGGTAGGGAGACCCAGTACTTC.

J is TRBJ2-1 and V is TRBV7-3; weak D call: TRBD2 (5 bases). Germline lookup yields CDR1 SGHTA and CDR2 FQGTGA. CDR3 size: 16 residues. V was clipped by 0 bases and J by 0 bases, with 9 bases between them. The CDR3: CASSLTAGGSYNEQFF. The CDR3 region has the DNA TGTGCCAGCAGCTTAACGGCAGGAGGCTCCTACAATGAGCAGTTCTTC. Full variable domain (outside the CDR3, taken from reference TRBV7-3 and TRBJ2-1): GAGVSQTPSNKVTEKGKYVELRCDPISGHTALYWYRQSLGQGPEFLIYFQGTGAADDSGLPNDRFFAVRPEGSVSTLKIQRTERGDSAVYLCASSLTAGGSYNEQFFGPGTRLTVL.

The chain combines TRBV12-3 or TRBV12-4 with TRBJ2-3; a possible D gene is TRBD1 (6 bases). The V gene lost 6 bases and the J gene lost 6 bases, with 10 bases spanning the gap. The CDR3 has 12 residues. CDR3 loop: CASRRQGDTQYF. CDR3 coding DNA: TGTGCCAGCAGGCGGCAGGGGGATACGCAGTATTTT.

The rearrangement links TRBV27 to TRBJ2-1, with TRBD2 identical over 10 bases. Germline CDR1 MNHEY, CDR2 SMNVEV (reference sequence). With 2 bases clipped from V and 6 bases from J, the junction kept 1 base outside the gene matches. The CDR3 consists of 14 residues. The DNA for the CDR3 is TGTGCCAGCAGTTTACGGACTAGCGGCAATGAGCAGTTCTTC. This sequence encodes CASSLRTSGNEQFF.

The gene calls are TRBV3-1 (or the pseudogene TRBV3-2) and TRBJ1-4, with a tentative D call TRBD1 (6 bases). The CDR3 is made up of 15 amino acids. CDR1 and CDR2 (germline): LGHDT, YNNKEL (reference sequence). V was clipped by 4 bases and J by 8 bases, with 17 bases between them. For the CDR3, the DNA is TGTGCCAGCAGCCCCCAAAGGGGGTCCCTGGAAAAACTGTTTTTT. Translated: CASSPQRGSLEKLFF.

The rearrangement uses TRBV19 and TRBJ1-4; 7 nucleotides agree with TRBD1. Per the germline V gene, CDR1 is LNHDA and CDR2 is SQIVND (reference sequence). This CDR3 has 16 amino acids. V lost 6 bases and J lost 5; bases outside the gene matches: 12. The CDR3 sequence is CASRGIGTDKNEKLFF. CDR3 DNA: TGTGCCAGTAGGGGAATCGGGACAGATAAAAATGAAAAACTGTTTTTT.

V usage is TRBV7-3 and J usage is TRBJ2-2; 10 nucleotides line up with TRBD1. Germline assignment: CDR1 SGHTA and CDR2 FQGTGA. Unmatched junction bases numbered 9, after V lost 6 bases and J lost 5 bases. The CDR3 runs to 16 residues. The CDR3 spells CASSQRQGARTGELFF. The CDR3 DNA reads as TGTGCCAGCAGTCAGAGACAGGGGGCGCGTACCGGGGAGCTGTTTTTT.

V gene TRBV7-3 combines with J gene TRBJ2-3; TRBD1 matches 8 bases. This CDR3 spans 13 amino acids. After removal of 6 bases from V and 1 base from J, the junction contained 0 bases not matched to a gene. The germline V gene encodes CDR1 SGHTA and CDR2 FQGTGA. CDR3: CASRDRGTDTQYF. The DNA of the CDR3 is TGTGCCAGCAGGGACAGGGGCACAGATACGCAGTATTTT.

The chain recombines TRBV4-3 with TRBJ2-2; no firm D call. The CDR3 spans 14 residues. Germline V gene data show CDR1 as LGHNA and CDR2 as YSLEER. Trimming shortened V by 4 bases and J by 2 bases, and 8 bases separated the two germline ends. In nucleotides, the CDR3 is TGCGCCAGCAGCCTGAACAGAAACACCGGGGAGCTGTTTTTT. Translation: CASSLNRNTGELFF.